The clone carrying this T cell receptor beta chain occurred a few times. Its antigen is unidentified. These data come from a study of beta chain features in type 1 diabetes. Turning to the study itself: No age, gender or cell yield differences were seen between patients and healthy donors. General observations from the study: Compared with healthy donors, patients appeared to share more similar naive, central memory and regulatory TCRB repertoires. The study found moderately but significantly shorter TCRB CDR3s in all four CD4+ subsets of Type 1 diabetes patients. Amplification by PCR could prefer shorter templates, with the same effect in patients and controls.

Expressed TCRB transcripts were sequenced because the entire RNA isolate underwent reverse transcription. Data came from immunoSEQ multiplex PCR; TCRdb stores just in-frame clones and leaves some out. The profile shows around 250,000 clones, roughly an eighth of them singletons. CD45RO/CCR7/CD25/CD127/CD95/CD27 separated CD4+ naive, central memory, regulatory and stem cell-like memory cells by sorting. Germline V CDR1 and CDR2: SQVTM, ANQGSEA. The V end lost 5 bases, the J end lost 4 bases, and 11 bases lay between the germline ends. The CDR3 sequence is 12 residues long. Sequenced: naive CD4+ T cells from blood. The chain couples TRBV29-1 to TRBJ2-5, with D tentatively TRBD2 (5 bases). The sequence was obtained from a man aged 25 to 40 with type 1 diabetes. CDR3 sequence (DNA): TGCAGCGTTCGGACTGCCCGAGAGACCCAGTACTTC. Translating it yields CSVRTARETQYF.